This TCR beta chain is from a study of beta chain features in type 1 diabetes (dated by TCRdb to the late 2010s). Looking at the study overall: No differences in mean age, gender distribution, total cell number or subset yield were found between patients and healthy donors. The study compared the TCRB repertoires of sorted circulating CD4+ T cell subsets in recently diagnosed type 1 diabetes patients with those in matched healthy donors. Naive and central memory subsets were obtained from all 30 or so donors, but regulatory and stem cell-like memory subsets were isolated from only 8 patients and roughly 8 healthy donors. A total of 85 million to 140 million sorted cells were examined across all samples, and a strong correlation was observed between cell number per subset and RNA yield.

From each donor, a single peripheral blood sample of 90 to 150 mL on average was drawn into heparinised tubes. A BD FACSAria II was used to sort naive, central memory, regulatory and stem cell-like memory CD4+ T cells with a panel that included CD45RO, CCR7, CD25, CD127, CD95 and CD27. All sorted populations exceeded 95% purity. PBMCs were isolated right away by Lymphoprep density gradient centrifugation and were stained directly, without culture. Samples were stained and sorted in pairs, with one healthy donor and one patient per experiment, so that batch effects were minimized. On the study overall, not on this receptor specifically: Because cDNA was sequenced instead of genomic DNA, highly expressing activated cells could be over-represented, though the groups showed no difference in activation or CD3 levels. At VDJ recombination sites, patients with type 1 diabetes made fewer insertions and deleted more nucleotides, a pattern implying thymic rearrangement abnormalities. Type 1 diabetes patients showed a moderate but significant shortening of TCRB CDR3 length in all four CD4+ subsets. HLA sub-analyses involved small numbers of individuals, so any influence of HLA type on TCRB rearrangement remained unresolved. Shorter templates might have been favored by PCR, but patient and control samples were amplified and corrected together, so both groups would have been affected equally by any skew. The naive, central memory and regulatory TCRB repertoires appeared to resemble one another more closely among patients than among healthy donors.

For this clone: Its cognate antigen has yet to be identified. The sample holds no much larger clone one base away, and base qualities are not on file. Other nucleotide sequences from this sample produce the same CDR3.

The entire isolated RNA was reverse transcribed using the High Capacity cDNA Reverse Transcription Kit, and thus expressed TCRB transcripts were sequenced. Naive, central memory and regulatory T cell samples underwent deep immunoSEQ sequencing, averaging about 3.3 million total reads per sample. Sorted cells were lysed in RLT buffer, and RNA was extracted using DNase-treated RNeasy Micro or Mini kits according to cell number. To prevent cross-contamination, each cell subset was processed individually, whereas patient and healthy donor samples were processed jointly. The immunoSEQ multiplex PCR was used to amplify TCRB sequences from cDNA, yielding 87-bp fragments that span the CDR3 region. The amplicons were sequenced using the Illumina HiSeq platform. In the source study's methods: PCR bias was corrected computationally using synthetic template baselines, and reads within Hamming distance 2 were collapsed, with unmergeable singletons discarded. Reads were aligned against IMGT to assign V, D and J genes, CDR3 length and insertions or deletions at six rearrangement sites. Within each subset, clonotype counts were normalized to sorted cell number, and only after that were true diversity and Gini coefficients computed with the tcR R package. The overlap coefficient, calculated on TCRB nucleotide sequences, was used to quantify repertoire sharing. TCRdb provides this immuneACCESS table in a form limited to in-frame rearrangements. Some clones are lacking; in checked studies, under half of them reflect an unresolved V gene, and why the rest are absent is not known. That table gives V, J and clone size, and the DNA gave D and trimming. This sample has a few hundred thousand clones in its table, and 25% to 35% of those were observed once. The top ten clones comprise roughly 4% of the sample.

Spanning cysteine to phenylalanine, the CDR3 consists of 13 amino acids. The retained sequence is limited to the CDR3, 39 bases, with the frame set at the first base. According to the germline V gene, CDR1 reads SGHDT and CDR2 reads YYEEEE. Trimming removed 4 bases from V and 1 base from J, leaving 8 bases between the germline ends. The receptor chain draws on TRBV5-6 and TRBJ2-5, with no confidently assigned D gene. The sequencing input was central memory CD4+ T cells from blood. The TCR comes from a man between 25 and 39 years old in good health. The nucleotides are TGTGCCAGCAGCCCCCAAGGCCAAGAGACCCAGTACTTC. The translation is CASSPQGQETQYF.